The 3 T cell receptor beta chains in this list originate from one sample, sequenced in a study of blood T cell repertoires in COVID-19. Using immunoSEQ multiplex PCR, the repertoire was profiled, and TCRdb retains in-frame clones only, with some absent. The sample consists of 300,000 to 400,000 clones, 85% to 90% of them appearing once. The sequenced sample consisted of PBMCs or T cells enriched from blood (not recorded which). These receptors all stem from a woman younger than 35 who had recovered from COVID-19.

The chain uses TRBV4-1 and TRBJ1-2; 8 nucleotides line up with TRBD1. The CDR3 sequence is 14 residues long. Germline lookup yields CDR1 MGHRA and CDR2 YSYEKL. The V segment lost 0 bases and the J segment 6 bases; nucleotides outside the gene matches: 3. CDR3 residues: CASSQDDRGDGYTF. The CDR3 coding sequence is TGCGCCAGCAGCCAAGACGACAGGGGTGATGGCTACACCTTC.

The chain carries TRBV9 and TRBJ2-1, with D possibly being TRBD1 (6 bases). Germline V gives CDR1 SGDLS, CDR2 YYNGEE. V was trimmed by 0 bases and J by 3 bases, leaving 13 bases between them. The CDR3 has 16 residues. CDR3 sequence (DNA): TGTGCCAGCAGCGTAGAGTCGGACAGCTACTACAATGAGCAGTTCTTC. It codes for CASSVESDSYYNEQFF. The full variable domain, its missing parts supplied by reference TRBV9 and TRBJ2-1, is DSGVTQTPKHLITATGQRVTLRCSPRSGDLSVYWYQQSLDQGLQFLIQYYNGEERAKGNILERFSAQQFPDLHSELNLSSLELGDSALYFCASSVESDSYYNEQFFGPGTRLTVL.

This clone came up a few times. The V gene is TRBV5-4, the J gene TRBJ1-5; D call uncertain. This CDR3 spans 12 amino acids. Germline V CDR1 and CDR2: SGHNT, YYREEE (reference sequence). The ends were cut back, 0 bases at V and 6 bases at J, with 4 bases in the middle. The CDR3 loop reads CASSLDSQPQHF. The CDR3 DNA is TGTGCCAGCAGCTTGGACTCTCAGCCCCAGCATTTT.